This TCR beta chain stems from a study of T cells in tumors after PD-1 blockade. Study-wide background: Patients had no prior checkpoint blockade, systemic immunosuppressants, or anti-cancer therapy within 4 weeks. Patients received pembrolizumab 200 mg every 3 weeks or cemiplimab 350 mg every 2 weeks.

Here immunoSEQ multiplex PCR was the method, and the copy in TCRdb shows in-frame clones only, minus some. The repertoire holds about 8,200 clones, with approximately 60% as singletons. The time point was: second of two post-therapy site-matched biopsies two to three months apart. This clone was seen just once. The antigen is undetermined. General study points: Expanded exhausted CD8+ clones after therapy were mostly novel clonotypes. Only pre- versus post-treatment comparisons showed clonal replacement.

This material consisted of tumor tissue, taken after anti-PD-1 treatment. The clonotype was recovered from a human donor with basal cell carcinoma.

CDR3 protein: CASSLADRDNQPQHF. The DNA for the CDR3 is TGTGCCAGCAGCTTAGCCGACAGGGACAATCAGCCCCAGCATTTT. The rearrangement joins TRBV7-2 to TRBJ1-5; 7 bases are a match to TRBD1. The CDR3 spans 15 residues. The trim removed 0 bases at V and 3 bases at J, leaving 2 bases unmatched. CDR1 and CDR2 from the germline V gene are SGHTA and FQGNSA.